These T cell receptor beta chains were read from a single sample in a study of T-cell memory formation after mild COVID-19. MiXCR was run by TCRdb on the 5' RACE reads, yielding one entry per CDR3 protein. This sample has roughly 370,000 distinct CDR3 sequences, with more than 15% found just once. The source material was PBMCs or a T cell subset sorted from them (not recorded which). These receptor sequences come from a man aged 18 to 29 who had mild COVID-19 (a few samples of this study predate the infection). Cell type and time point are not known. Each CDR3 is given with its conserved first and last residue. Fields, in order: J gene, CDR3 length, D gene, V gene, clone size, CDR3 DNA, CDR3 protein. A D gene is named only where the DNA matches it firmly. Where a row states a size, it is once, few, many or the class of an expanded clone; other rows omit it.

j_call: TRBJ2-1
cdr3_length: 16
d_call: NA
v_call: TRBV7-2
clone_size: NA
cdr3_nt: TGTGCCAGCAGCTTACGGGTAATAGCGGCTTACAATGAGCAGTTCTTC
cdr3_aa: CASSLRVIAAYNEQFF

j_call: TRBJ2-2
cdr3_length: 14
d_call: TRBD1
v_call: TRBV20-1
clone_size: few
cdr3_nt: TGCAGTGCTAACCCCCAGGGGGTCACCGGGGAGCTGTTTTTT
cdr3_aa: CSANPQGVTGELFF

j_call: TRBJ2-7
cdr3_length: 17
d_call: NA
v_call: TRBV9
clone_size: NA
cdr3_nt: TGTGCCAGCAGCGAGCCGATAAGGGGAGGGGGCCCCTACGAGCAGTACTTC
cdr3_aa: CASSEPIRGGGPYEQYF

j_call: TRBJ1-5
cdr3_length: 13
d_call: NA
v_call: TRBV12-3/TRBV12-4
clone_size: once
cdr3_nt: TGTGCCAGCAGCCCTTCGGTTAATCAGCCCCAGCATTTT
cdr3_aa: CASSPSVNQPQHF

j_call: TRBJ2-3
cdr3_length: 15
d_call: TRBD2
v_call: TRBV2
clone_size: NA
cdr3_nt: TGTGCCAGCAGTGATTTTCGGGGGGGCCCCGATACGCAGTATTTT
cdr3_aa: CASSDFRGGPDTQYF

j_call: TRBJ2-7
cdr3_length: 15
d_call: NA
v_call: TRBV20-1
clone_size: few
cdr3_nt: TGCAGTGCTAGAGATCGAGTTAGGAGCTCCTACGAGCAGTACTTC
cdr3_aa: CSARDRVRSSYEQYF

j_call: TRBJ2-3
cdr3_length: 14
d_call: NA
v_call: TRBV6-5
clone_size: NA
cdr3_nt: TGTGCCAGCACCGCCCGGGGGCAGGGTGATACGCAGTATTTT
cdr3_aa: CASTARGQGDTQYF

j_call: TRBJ2-7
cdr3_length: 17
d_call: TRBD1
v_call: TRBV20-1
clone_size: few
cdr3_nt: TGCAGTGCTAGAGAAGGACCGGGACAGGGGGTTCAGGCGGAGCAGTACTTC
cdr3_aa: CSAREGPGQGVQAEQYF

j_call: TRBJ2-2
cdr3_length: 14
d_call: NA
v_call: TRBV20-1
clone_size: NA
cdr3_nt: TGCAGTGCTAGAGCACTCAAGAACACCGGGGAGCTGTTTTTT
cdr3_aa: CSARALKNTGELFF

j_call: TRBJ2-2
cdr3_length: 15
d_call: TRBD2
v_call: TRBV9
clone_size: NA
cdr3_nt: TGTGCCAGCAGCGTAGGTAGTAGCGGGGCCGGGGAGCTGTTTTTT
cdr3_aa: CASSVGSSGAGELFF

j_call: TRBJ2-3
cdr3_length: 13
d_call: NA
v_call: TRBV5-1
clone_size: many
cdr3_nt: TGCGCCAGCAGCCGCGGGATTGGAGATACGCAGTATTTT
cdr3_aa: CASSRGIGDTQYF

j_call: TRBJ1-4
cdr3_length: 15
d_call: TRBD1
v_call: TRBV5-6
clone_size: NA
cdr3_nt: TGTGCCAGCAGCTTAGCCGACAGGGCCGGAGAAAAACTGTTTTTT
cdr3_aa: CASSLADRAGEKLFF

j_call: TRBJ2-3
cdr3_length: 16
d_call: NA
v_call: TRBV7-9
clone_size: few
cdr3_nt: TGTGCCAGCAGCTCTAGCCCAGGCGCTGGCACAGATACGCAGTATTTT
cdr3_aa: CASSSSPGAGTDTQYF

j_call: TRBJ1-2
cdr3_length: 11
d_call: NA
v_call: TRBV7-2
clone_size: NA
cdr3_nt: TGTGCCAGCAGCCAGCCCGAGAGCTACACCTTC
cdr3_aa: CASSQPESYTF

j_call: TRBJ2-1
cdr3_length: 15
d_call: TRBD1
v_call: TRBV7-2
clone_size: few
cdr3_nt: TGTGCCAGCAGCTTAGAGGGACAGGGTTTTGTTGAGCAGTTCTTC
cdr3_aa: CASSLEGQGFVEQFF

j_call: TRBJ1-2
cdr3_length: 12
d_call: NA
v_call: TRBV12-3/TRBV12-4
clone_size: many
cdr3_nt: TGTGCCAGCAGTTTACTGGGATCCGGCTACACCTTC
cdr3_aa: CASSLLGSGYTF

j_call: TRBJ1-6
cdr3_length: 15
d_call: NA
v_call: TRBV7-9
clone_size: NA
cdr3_nt: TGTGCCAGCAGCCCCGCATGGGGTTTGGCATCACCCCTCCACTTT
cdr3_aa: CASSPAWGLASPLHF

j_call: TRBJ2-7
cdr3_length: 14
d_call: TRBD1
v_call: TRBV7-2
clone_size: NA
cdr3_nt: TGTGCCAGCAGCTTAGTCGGACAGGACTGGGGGCAGTACTTC
cdr3_aa: CASSLVGQDWGQYF

j_call: TRBJ2-1
cdr3_length: 13
d_call: NA
v_call: TRBV11-2
clone_size: NA
cdr3_nt: TGTGCCAGCAGCTCCCGATCCTACAATGAGCAGTTCTTC
cdr3_aa: CASSSRSYNEQFF

j_call: TRBJ1-3
cdr3_length: 15
d_call: NA
v_call: TRBV7-9
clone_size: NA
cdr3_nt: TGTGCCAGCAGCTTACTAGGGGGTGTAGGAAACACCATATATTTT
cdr3_aa: CASSLLGGVGNTIYF

j_call: TRBJ1-4
cdr3_length: 14
d_call: NA
v_call: TRBV5-4
clone_size: NA
cdr3_nt: TGTGCCAGCAGCTTCGGCAGGGGAGAGGAAAAACTGTTTTTT
cdr3_aa: CASSFGRGEEKLFF

j_call: TRBJ2-1
cdr3_length: 16
d_call: TRBD2
v_call: TRBV5-1
clone_size: few
cdr3_nt: TGCGCCAGCAGGGACCCTAGCGGGGGAGCCTACAATGAGCAGTTCTTC
cdr3_aa: CASRDPSGGAYNEQFF

j_call: TRBJ2-5
cdr3_length: 14
d_call: NA
v_call: TRBV7-2
clone_size: NA
cdr3_nt: TGTGCCAGCAGCTTACTCAGGAGGCAAGAGACCCAGTACTTC
cdr3_aa: CASSLLRRQETQYF

j_call: TRBJ2-4
cdr3_length: 13
d_call: NA
v_call: TRBV7-2
clone_size: few
cdr3_nt: TGTGCCAGCAGCTACCCCCCGCTGGTACCTCAGTACTTC
cdr3_aa: CASSYPPLVPQYF

j_call: TRBJ2-2
cdr3_length: 17
d_call: TRBD2
v_call: TRBV7-6
clone_size: NA
cdr3_nt: TGTGCCAGCAGCTTAGTCGAAGCGGGGGGATACACCGGGGAGCTGTTTTTT
cdr3_aa: CASSLVEAGGYTGELFF

j_call: TRBJ2-3
cdr3_length: 15
d_call: NA
v_call: TRBV11-2
clone_size: NA
cdr3_nt: TGTGCCAGCAGCTTGTCCAAGGGAAACGCAGATACGCAGTATTTT
cdr3_aa: CASSLSKGNADTQYF